One sample yielded the 7 T cell receptor beta chains listed below, sequenced in a study of tumor-infiltrating lymphocytes in primary liver carcinoma. They got blood RNA out of unsorted whole blood and also pulled out germline DNA. Making TCR beta cDNA involved 400 to 600 ng total RNA and a constant-region primer. Libraries for TCR beta were built through three nested multiplex PCR rounds, which together made up a slightly modified ARM-PCR procedure. With TRBV1-TRBV30 forward primers and a C-beta reverse primer, the first two PCR rounds were run for approximately 10 cycles each. TCRdb reprocessed the multiplex PCR reads via MiXCR and lists one record per CDR3 protein. The profile shows fewer than 350,000 distinct CDR3 sequences, 65% of them singletons. Sequencing was done on a sample of peripheral blood. All receptors come from a man in his forties or fifties with primary liver carcinoma and hepatitis B virus infection.

Notes on this clonotype: Being one base from a much bigger clone, this may be a read error. V usage is TRBV10-3 and J usage is TRBJ1-2, with 9 bases lining up with TRBD1. V lost 3 bases to trimming and J lost 5 bases; unmatched junction nucleotides: 4. This CDR3 spans 14 amino acids. The germline CDR1 and CDR2 sequences are ENHRY and SYGVKD. The CDR3 DNA reads as TGTGCCATCAGTGACGGGACAGGGAGATATGGCTACACCTTC. Translated: CAISDGTGRYGYTF.

The chain has TRBV30 and TRBJ2-7; D is possibly TRBD2 (5 bases). V was trimmed by 4 bases and J by 7 bases, leaving 14 bases between them. This CDR3 contains 12 residues. CDR1 and CDR2 (germline): GTSNPN, SVGIG (reference sequence). Here the CDR3 reads CAWTLGGSEQYF. The CDR3 DNA reads TGTGCCTGGACCCTAGGAGGCAGTGAGCAGTACTTC.

This clonotype was counted at least ten times. The V gene is TRBV6-6, the J gene TRBJ1-3, with D unresolved. The V gene lost 4 bases and the J gene lost 0 bases, with 13 bases spanning the gap. The CDR3 covers 16 residues. Per the germline V gene, CDR1 is MNHNY and CDR2 is SVGAGI (reference sequence). CDR3 amino acids: CASSFGRQSSGNTIYF. CDR3 bases: TGTGCCAGCAGTTTTGGTAGGCAGAGCTCTGGAAACACCATATATTTT.

This clonotype has at least ten counts. This rearrangement joins TRBV29-1 to TRBJ2-5, with 8 bases fitting TRBD1. Trimming took 5 bases from V and 5 from J; bases not matched to a gene: 4. This CDR3 comprises 12 residues. Germline loops: CDR1 SQVTM, CDR2 ANQGSEA. The CDR3 DNA is TGCAGCGTTCAGGGGGCGGAGGAGACCCAGTACTTC. Amino acid sequence: CSVQGAEETQYF.

This clonotype was picked up many times. The rearrangement uses TRBV11-2 and TRBJ2-1; possible D gene TRBD1, 6 bases. CDR3 length: 16 amino acids. Per the germline V gene, CDR1 is SGHAT and CDR2 is FQNNGV. V was shortened by 5 bases and J by 0 bases, with 14 bases between the two germline ends. In nucleotides, the CDR3 is TGTGCCAGCAGCCCATTGACAGGAAGCTCCTACAATGAGCAGTTCTTC. As protein: CASSPLTGSSYNEQFF. The full variable domain, completed using reference TRBV11-2 and TRBJ2-1, is EAGVAQSPRYKIIEKRQSVAFWCNPISGHATLYWYQQILGQGPKLLIQFQNNGVVDDSQLPKDRFSAERLKGVDSTLKIQPAKLEDSAVYLCASSPLTGSSYNEQFFGPGTRLTVL.

Note on this clonotype: One end of the junction is discordant with germline, which a read error may explain. This chain joins TRBV11-2 and TRBJ2-1; unclear D gene. This CDR3 is built from 15 residues. CDR1 is SGHAT and CDR2 is FQNNGV in the germline V gene. For the CDR3, the DNA is TGTGCCAGCAGCTTATGTCAGTGCCCTTACAGTGAGCAGTTCTTC. It codes for CASSLCQCPYSEQFF. The full variable domain, completed using reference TRBV11-2 and TRBJ2-1, is EAGVAQSPRYKIIEKRQSVAFWCNPISGHATLYWYQQILGQGPKLLIQFQNNGVVDDSQLPKDRFSAERLKGVDSTLKIQPAKLEDSAVYLCASSLCQCPYSEQFFGPGTRLTVL.

Notes on this clonotype: A read error may explain this, as a much larger clone is one base away. The CDR3 nucleotides read TGTGCCGGCAGACGCGACTGGGTGGATGAGCAGTTCTTC. Its translation is CAGRRDWVDEQFF. The genes are TRBV6-1 and TRBJ2-1, with D uncertain. This CDR3 is 13 amino acids long. CDR1 and CDR2 from the germline V gene are MNHNS and SASEGT.